This T cell receptor beta chain was recorded in a study of blood T cell repertoires in COVID-19. Study-level background: COVID-19 samples from acute and convalescent phases originated in the United States, Italy and Spain. Sample material is recorded as cDNA or gDNA derived from T cells, B-cell-depleted T cells, or PBMCs.

Original processing notes: Estimated nucleated cell counts came from reference gene primer amplification. The protocol was immunoSEQ multiplex PCR, while the TCRdb copy is restricted to in-frame clones and leaves out a portion. V and J calls and clone size come straight from that table; D and trimming were deduced from the DNA. This repertoire shows 160,000 or so clones, around 83% found once; its top ten account for approximately 1.5%. A single count supports this clone. What was sequenced was peripheral blood. This TCR came from a human donor in a cohort sampled during active COVID-19.

This CDR3 reads CASSTEYEQYF. The CDR3 DNA reads TGCGCCAGCAGCACAGAGTACGAGCAGTACTTC. The rearrangement uses TRBV5-1 and TRBJ2-7; no clear D gene. Germline CDR1 SGHRS, CDR2 YFSETQ. V lost 4 bases and J lost 4, with 6 bases in between. The CDR3 has 11 amino acids. The full variable domain, its missing parts supplied by reference TRBV5-1 and TRBJ2-7, is KAGVTQTPRYLIKTRGQQVTLSCSPISGHRSVSWYQQTPGQGLQFLFEYFSETQRNKGNFPGRFSGRQFSNSRSEMNVSTLELGDSALYLCASSTEYEQYFGPGTRLTVT.